This paragraph covers one T cell receptor (beta chain) sequence. Its specificity is not known. This specimen comes from a study of cytomegalovirus exposure and HLA in healthy donors. About the research overall: The 120 or so validation repertoires used the same platform as the 650 to 750 first-cohort repertoires, a later analysis reported.

Germline lookup yields CDR1 LGHNA and CDR2 YNFKEQ. Trimming left V 1 base short and J 0 bases short, with 12 bases between. This CDR3 is 16 amino acids long. The method was immunoSEQ multiplex PCR; TCRdb's version includes in-frame clones alone and lacks a portion of them. In the table there are fewer than 200,000 clones, 91% of which are singletons. Study results and caveats: As was reported, the classifier diagnosed cytomegalovirus status with high specificity and sensitivity.

The V call is TRBV4-2, the J call TRBJ2-5; D is perhaps TRBD2 (5 bases). The source material was PBMCs. The clonotype was recovered from a woman between 18 and 29 years old in good health and CMV-seropositive. This CDR3 is CASSQAGTGYQETQYF. The CDR3 DNA reads TGTGCCAGCAGCCAAGCTGGCACGGGGTACCAAGAGACCCAGTACTTC.